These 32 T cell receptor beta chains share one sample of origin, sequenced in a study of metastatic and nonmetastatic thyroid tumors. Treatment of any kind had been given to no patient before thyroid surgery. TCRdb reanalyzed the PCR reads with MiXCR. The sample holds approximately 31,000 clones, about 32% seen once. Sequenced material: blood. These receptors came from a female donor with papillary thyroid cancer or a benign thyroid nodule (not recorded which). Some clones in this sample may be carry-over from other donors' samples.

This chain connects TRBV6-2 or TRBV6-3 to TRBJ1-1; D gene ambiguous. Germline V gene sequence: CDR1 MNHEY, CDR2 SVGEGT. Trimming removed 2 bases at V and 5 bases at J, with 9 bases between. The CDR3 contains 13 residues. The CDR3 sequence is CASSYRGKTEAFF. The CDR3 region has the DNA TGTGCCAGCAGTTACCGGGGTAAAACTGAAGCTTTCTTT.

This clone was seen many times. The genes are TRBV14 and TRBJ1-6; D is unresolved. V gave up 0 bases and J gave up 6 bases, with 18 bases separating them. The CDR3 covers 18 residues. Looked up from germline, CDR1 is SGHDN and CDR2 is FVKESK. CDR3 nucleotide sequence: TGTGCCAGCAGCCAAGAAGTCAGAACAATCCTGACTAATTCACCCCTCCACTTT. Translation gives CASSQEVRTILTNSPLHF.

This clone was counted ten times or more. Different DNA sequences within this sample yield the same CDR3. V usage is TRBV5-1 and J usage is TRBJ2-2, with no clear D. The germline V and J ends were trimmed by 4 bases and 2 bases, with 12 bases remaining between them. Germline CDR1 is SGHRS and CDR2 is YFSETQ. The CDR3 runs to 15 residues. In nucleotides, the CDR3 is TGCGCCAGCAGCCCGAGGAATGAAAACACCGGGGAGCTGTTTTTT. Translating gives CASSPRNENTGELFF.

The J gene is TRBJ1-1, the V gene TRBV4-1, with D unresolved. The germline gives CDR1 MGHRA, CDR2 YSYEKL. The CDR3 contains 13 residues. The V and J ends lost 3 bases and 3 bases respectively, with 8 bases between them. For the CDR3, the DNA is TGCGCCAGCAGCCAGACTAGTTACACTGAAGCTTTCTTT. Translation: CASSQTSYTEAFF.

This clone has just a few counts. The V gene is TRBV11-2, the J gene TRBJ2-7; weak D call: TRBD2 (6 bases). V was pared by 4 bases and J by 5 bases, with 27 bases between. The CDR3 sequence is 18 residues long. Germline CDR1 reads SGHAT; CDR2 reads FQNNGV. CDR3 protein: CASSSGGRNSHGRNEQYF. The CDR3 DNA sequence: TGTGCCAGCAGCTCAGGTGGGCGTAACTCGCATGGGAGGAACGAGCAGTACTTC.

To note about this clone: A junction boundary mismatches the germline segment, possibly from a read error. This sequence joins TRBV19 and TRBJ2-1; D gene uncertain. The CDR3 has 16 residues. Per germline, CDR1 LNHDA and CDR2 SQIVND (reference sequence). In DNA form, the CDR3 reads TGTGCCAGTAGTACATGGAACCCTGGCTCCTACAATGTGCAGTTCTTC. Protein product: CASSTWNPGSYNVQFF.

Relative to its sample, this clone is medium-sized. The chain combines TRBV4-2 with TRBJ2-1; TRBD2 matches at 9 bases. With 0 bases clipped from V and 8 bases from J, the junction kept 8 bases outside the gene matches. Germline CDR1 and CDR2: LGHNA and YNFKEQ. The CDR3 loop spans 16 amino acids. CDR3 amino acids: CASSQDRVAGADEQFF. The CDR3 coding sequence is TGTGCCAGCAGCCAAGATAGGGTAGCGGGAGCGGATGAGCAGTTCTTC.

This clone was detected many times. The CDR3 DNA follows: TGCAGTGCTAGAGATCCGGGACAGGGGAGCTATGGCTACACCTTC. This sequence encodes CSARDPGQGSYGYTF. The chain recombines TRBV20-1 with TRBJ1-2; TRBD1 matches at 10 bases. Germline CDR1 and CDR2: DFQATT and SNEGSKA (reference sequence). The CDR3 runs to 15 residues. V was pared by 0 bases and J by 4 bases, with 5 bases of the junction left unmatched.

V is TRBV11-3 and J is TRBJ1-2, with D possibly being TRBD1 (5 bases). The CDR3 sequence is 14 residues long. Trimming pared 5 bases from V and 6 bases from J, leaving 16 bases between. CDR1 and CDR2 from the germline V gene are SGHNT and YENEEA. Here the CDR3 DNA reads TGTGCCAGCAGCCCTGGAGTAGGGGATGATGGCTACACCTTC. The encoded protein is CASSPGVGDDGYTF.

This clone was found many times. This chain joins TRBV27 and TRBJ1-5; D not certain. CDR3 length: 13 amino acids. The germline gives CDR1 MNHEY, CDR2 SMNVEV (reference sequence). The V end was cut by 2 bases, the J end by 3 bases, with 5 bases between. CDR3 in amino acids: CASSLGNNQPQHF. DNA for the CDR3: TGTGCCAGCAGTTTAGGCAACAATCAGCCCCAGCATTTT.

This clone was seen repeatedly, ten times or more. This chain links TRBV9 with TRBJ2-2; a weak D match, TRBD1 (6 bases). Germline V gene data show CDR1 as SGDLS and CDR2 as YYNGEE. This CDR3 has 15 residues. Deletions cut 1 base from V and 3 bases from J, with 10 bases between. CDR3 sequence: CASSVRTEYTGELFF. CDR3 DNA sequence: TGTGCCAGCAGCGTAAGGACAGAATACACCGGGGAGCTGTTTTTT.

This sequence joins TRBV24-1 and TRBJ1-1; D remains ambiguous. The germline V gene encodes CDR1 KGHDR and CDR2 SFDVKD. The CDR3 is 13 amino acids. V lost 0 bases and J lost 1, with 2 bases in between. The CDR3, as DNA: TGTGCCACCAGTGATTTGGGGAACACTGAAGCTTTCTTT. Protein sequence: CATSDLGNTEAFF.

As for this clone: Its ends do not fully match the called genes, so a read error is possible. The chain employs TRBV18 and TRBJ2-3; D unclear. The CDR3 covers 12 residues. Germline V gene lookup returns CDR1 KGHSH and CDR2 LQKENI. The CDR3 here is CAGSPPTDTQSF. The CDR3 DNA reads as TGTGCCGGCTCACCGCCTACAGATACGCAGTCTTTT.

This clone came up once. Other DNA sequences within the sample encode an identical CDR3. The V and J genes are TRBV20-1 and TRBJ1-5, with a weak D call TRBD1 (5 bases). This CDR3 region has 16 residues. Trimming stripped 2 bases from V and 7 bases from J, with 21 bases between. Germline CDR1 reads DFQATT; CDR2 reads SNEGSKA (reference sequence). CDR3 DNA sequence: TGCAGTGCTAGACCACCAGGGACGACCGCGGGGCAGCCCCAGCATTTT. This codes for CSARPPGTTAGQPQHF.

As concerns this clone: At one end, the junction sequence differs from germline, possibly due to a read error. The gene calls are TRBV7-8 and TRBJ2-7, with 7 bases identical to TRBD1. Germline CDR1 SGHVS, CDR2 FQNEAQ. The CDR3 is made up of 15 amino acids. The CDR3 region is CASSPGTVSSDEQYF. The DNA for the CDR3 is TGTGCCAGCAGCCCCGGGACAGTTAGCTCCGACGAGCAGTACTTC.

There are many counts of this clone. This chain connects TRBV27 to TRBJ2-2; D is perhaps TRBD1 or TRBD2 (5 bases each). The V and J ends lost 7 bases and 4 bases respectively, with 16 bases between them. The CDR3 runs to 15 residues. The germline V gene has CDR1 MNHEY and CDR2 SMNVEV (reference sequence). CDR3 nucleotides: TGTGCCAGCAAGGGGACCCCGGGCCTCACCGGGGAGCTGTTTTTT. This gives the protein CASKGTPGLTGELFF.

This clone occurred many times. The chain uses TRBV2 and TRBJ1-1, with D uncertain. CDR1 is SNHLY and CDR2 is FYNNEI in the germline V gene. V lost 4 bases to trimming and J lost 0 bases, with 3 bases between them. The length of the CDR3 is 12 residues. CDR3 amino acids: CASSVMNTEAFF. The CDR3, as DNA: TGTGCCAGCAGTGTAATGAACACTGAAGCTTTCTTT. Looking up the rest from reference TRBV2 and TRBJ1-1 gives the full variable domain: EPEVTQTPSHQVTQMGQEVILRCVPISNHLYFYWYRQILGQKVEFLVSFYNNEISEKSEIFDDQFSVERPDGSNFTLKIRSTKLEDSAMYFCASSVMNTEAFFGQGTRLTVV.

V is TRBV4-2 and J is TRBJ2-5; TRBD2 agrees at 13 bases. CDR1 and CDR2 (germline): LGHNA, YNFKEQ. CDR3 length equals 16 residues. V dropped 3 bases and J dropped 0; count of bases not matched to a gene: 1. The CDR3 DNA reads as TGTGCCAGCAGCCAGGGGACTAGCGGGAACCAAGAGACCCAGTACTTC. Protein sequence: CASSQGTSGNQETQYF.

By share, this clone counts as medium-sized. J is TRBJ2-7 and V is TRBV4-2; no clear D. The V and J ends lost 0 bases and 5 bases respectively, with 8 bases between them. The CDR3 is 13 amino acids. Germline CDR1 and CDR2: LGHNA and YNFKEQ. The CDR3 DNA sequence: TGTGCCAGCAGCCAAGATGCGGAAAACGAGCAGTACTTC. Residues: CASSQDAENEQYF.

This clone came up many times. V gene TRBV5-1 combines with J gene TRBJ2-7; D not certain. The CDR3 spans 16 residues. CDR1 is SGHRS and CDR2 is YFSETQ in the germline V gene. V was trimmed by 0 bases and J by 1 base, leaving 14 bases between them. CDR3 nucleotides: TGCGCCAGCAGCTTGGTTCGAGCGCCTCTGTCCTACGAGCAGTACTTC. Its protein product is CASSLVRAPLSYEQYF.

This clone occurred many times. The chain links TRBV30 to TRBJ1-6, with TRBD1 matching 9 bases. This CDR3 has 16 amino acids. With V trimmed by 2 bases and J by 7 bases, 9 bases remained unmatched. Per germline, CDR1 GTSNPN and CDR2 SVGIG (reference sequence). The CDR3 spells CAWSRGGQGANSPLHF. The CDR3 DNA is TGTGCCTGGAGTCGGGGGGGACAGGGAGCAAATTCACCCCTCCACTTT.

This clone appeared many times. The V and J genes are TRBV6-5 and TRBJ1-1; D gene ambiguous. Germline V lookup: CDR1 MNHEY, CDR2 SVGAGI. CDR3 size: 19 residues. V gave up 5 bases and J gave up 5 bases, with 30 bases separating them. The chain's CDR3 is CASSNEGTHNTKKWTEAFF. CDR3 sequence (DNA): TGTGCCAGCAGTAACGAGGGTACCCACAATACAAAAAAGTGGACTGAAGCTTTCTTT.

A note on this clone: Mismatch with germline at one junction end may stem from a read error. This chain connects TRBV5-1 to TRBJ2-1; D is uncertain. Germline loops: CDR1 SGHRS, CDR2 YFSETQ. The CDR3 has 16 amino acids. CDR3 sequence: CATTPGSPSSYNERFF. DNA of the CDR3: TGCGCCACCACACCAGGTAGCCCCAGCTCCTACAATGAGCGGTTCTTC.

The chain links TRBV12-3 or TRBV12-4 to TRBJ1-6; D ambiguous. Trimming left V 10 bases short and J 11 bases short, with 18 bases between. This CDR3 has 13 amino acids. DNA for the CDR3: TGTGCCACAAGTCCCAATTATACTACACCCCTCCACTTT. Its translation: CATSPNYTTPLHF.

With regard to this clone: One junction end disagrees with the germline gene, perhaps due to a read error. In DNA form, the CDR3 reads TGTTCCAGTAGTACGCGGGCACGACCCGGTGGGGCCAACGTCCTGACTTTC. It is translated as CSSSTRARPGGANVLTF. The V and J genes are TRBV19 and TRBJ2-6; possible D gene TRBD2, 5 bases. Germline V gene data show CDR1 as LNHDA and CDR2 as SQIVND (reference sequence). The CDR3 runs to 17 residues. Based on the CDR3 plus reference TRBV19 and TRBJ2-6, the full variable domain is DGGITQSPKYLFRKEGQNVTLSCEQNLNHDAMYWYRQDPGQGLRLIYYSQIVNDFQKGDIAEGYSVSREKKESFPLTVTSAQKNPTAFYLCSSSTRARPGGANVLTFGAGSRLTVL.

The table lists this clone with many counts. The CDR3 reads CASSQDSTGPRGEAFF. For the CDR3, the DNA is TGCGCCAGCAGCCAAGACTCTACAGGTCCGAGGGGTGAGGCTTTCTTT. The rearrangement uses TRBV4-1 and TRBJ1-1; possible D gene TRBD1, 5 bases. Germline V gives CDR1 MGHRA, CDR2 YSYEKL. V lost 0 bases to trimming and J lost 11 bases, with 22 bases between them. The length of the CDR3 is 16 residues.

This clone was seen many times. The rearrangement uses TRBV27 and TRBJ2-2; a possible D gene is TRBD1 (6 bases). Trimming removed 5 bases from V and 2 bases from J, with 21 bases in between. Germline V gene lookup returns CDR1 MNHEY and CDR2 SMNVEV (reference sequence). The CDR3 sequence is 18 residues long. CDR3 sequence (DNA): TGTGCCAGCAGTCACCACATCCTTCAGGGGTACAACACCGGGGAGCTGTTTTTT. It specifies CASSHHILQGYNTGELFF.

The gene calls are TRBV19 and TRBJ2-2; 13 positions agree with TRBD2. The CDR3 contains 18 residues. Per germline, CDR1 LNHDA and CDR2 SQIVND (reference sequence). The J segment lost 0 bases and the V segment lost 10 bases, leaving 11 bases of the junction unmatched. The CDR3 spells CATGLAGVIIPNTGELFF. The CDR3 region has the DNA TGTGCCACAGGACTAGCGGGAGTGATCATCCCGAACACCGGGGAGCTGTTTTTT.

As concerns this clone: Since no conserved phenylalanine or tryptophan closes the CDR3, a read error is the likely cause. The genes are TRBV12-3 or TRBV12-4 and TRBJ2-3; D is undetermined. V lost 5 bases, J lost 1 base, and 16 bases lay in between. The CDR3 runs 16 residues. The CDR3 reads CASSRGASLGTDTQYV. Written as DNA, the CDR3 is TGTGCCAGCAGTCGTGGCGCGAGCCTGGGCACAGATACGCAGTATGTT.

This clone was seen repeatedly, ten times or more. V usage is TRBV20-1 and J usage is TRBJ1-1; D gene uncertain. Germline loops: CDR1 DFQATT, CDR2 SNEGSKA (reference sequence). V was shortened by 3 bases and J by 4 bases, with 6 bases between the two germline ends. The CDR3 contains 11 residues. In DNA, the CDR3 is TGCAGTGCTAGGGGGAGCACTGAAGCTTTCTTT. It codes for CSARGSTEAFF.

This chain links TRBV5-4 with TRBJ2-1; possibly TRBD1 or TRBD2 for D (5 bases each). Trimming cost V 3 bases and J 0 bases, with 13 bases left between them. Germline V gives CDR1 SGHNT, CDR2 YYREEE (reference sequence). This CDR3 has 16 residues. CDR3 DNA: TGTGCCAGCAGCTCCGCGTTGGGGACCTCCTACAATGAGCAGTTCTTC. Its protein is CASSSALGTSYNEQFF.

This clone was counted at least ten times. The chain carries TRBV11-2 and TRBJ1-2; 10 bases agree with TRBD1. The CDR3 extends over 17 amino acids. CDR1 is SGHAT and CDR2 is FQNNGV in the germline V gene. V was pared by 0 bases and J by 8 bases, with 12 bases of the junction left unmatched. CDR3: CASSLDLRQGAWKGYTF. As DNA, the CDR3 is TGTGCCAGCAGCTTAGATTTGAGACAGGGGGCCTGGAAAGGCTACACCTTC. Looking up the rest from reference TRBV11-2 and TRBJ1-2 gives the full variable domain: EAGVAQSPRYKIIEKRQSVAFWCNPISGHATLYWYQQILGQGPKLLIQFQNNGVVDDSQLPKDRFSAERLKGVDSTLKIQPAKLEDSAVYLCASSLDLRQGAWKGYTFGSGTRLTVV.